This paragraph covers one T cell receptor beta chain sequence. Antigen: not known. Via MiXCR, TCRdb re-called the reads, giving one row per CDR3 protein. The sample has roughly 640,000 distinct CDR3 sequences, roughly a quarter seen once. With 5 bases clipped from V and 2 bases from J, the junction kept 5 bases outside the gene matches. CDR1 and CDR2 (germline): SGHTA, FQGTGA. This CDR3 is built from 15 residues. This sample is drawn from a study of T cell repertoires in cytomegalovirus infection. The overall study: Indications came from public TCR beta signatures; they pointed to CMV infection and to a matching HLA type. Study-wide findings and caveats: The ex vivo response showed dominance by HLA-C-restricted CMV-specific TCR beta clonotypes. The cumulative frequency of public TCR beta families identified carriers of CMV plus the relevant HLA.

The genes are TRBV7-3 and TRBJ2-1; 8 nucleotides agree with TRBD2. The receptor was derived from a human donor in good health (CMV status not recorded). Some clones in this sample may be carry-over from other donors' samples. Sequencing was carried out using CD8+ T cells from PBMCs. The CDR3 nucleotides read TGTGCCAGCAGCCGACTGCGGGGGGCCTACAATGAGCAGTTCTTC. This codes for CASSRLRGAYNEQFF.